This entry is about one T cell receptor (beta chain). What it binds is unknown. The sample is drawn from a study of cytomegalovirus exposure and HLA in healthy donors. Study overall: Falling in the Caucasian-associated ancestry cluster were approximately 84% of under 500 genotyped donors.

Nominally healthy donors provided the samples, though records likely missed some immune exposures. Study-wide points: Testing in vitro showed a few CMV-associated chains specific for CMV antigens. Cytomegalovirus-associated TCR beta chains were listed, numbering roughly 150.

PCR amplification relied on 60 Vbeta primers (plus 13 Jbeta primers). Repertoires were generated with immunoSEQ multiplex PCR, while TCRdb's copy carries only in-frame clones and drops some. Among under 150,000 clones listed, roughly 82% were seen once. CDR3 length: 15 residues. With V trimmed by 4 bases and J by 5 bases, 7 bases remained unmatched. The germline V gene has CDR1 SGHRS and CDR2 YFSETQ. This chain uses TRBV5-1 with TRBJ2-7; 12 bases align to TRBD1. Sequencing was performed on PBMCs. This sequence was found in a male donor in good health and CMV-seronegative. CDR3 amino acids: CASSGSGTGGHEQYF. Written as DNA, the CDR3 is TGCGCCAGCAGCGGGTCCGGGACAGGGGGCCACGAGCAGTACTTC.